This paragraph covers one T cell receptor beta chain sequence. CDR1 and CDR2 (germline): DFQATT, SNEGSKA (reference sequence). Between the trimmed V and J ends, which lost 0 bases and 8 bases, there was a span of 7 bases. The CDR3 loop spans 12 amino acids. TCRdb independently ran MiXCR on the RT-PCR reads; one entry per CDR3 protein. The table has more than 550,000 distinct CDR3 sequences, about 11% seen once. The data originate from a study of response to subunit inactivated influenza vaccine. These same data were also listed under a study on T cells expressing NK-cell markers. That work adds: TCR beta libraries carry UMIs added by 5'RACE template switching. The TCR beta repertoires originated in sorted CD3+CD56+NKG2C+, CD3+CD56+NKG2C- and CD3+CD56-NKG2C+ T cells.

The starting material was PBMCs from blood, obtained on the day of vaccination. This clonotype originated in a man aged 50-59 years who received an inactivated influenza vaccine. The chain couples TRBV20-1 to TRBJ2-2; no reliable D call. The CDR3 protein is CSARDVLGELFF. The CDR3, as DNA: TGCAGTGCTAGAGACGTCTTGGGGGAGCTGTTTTTT.